The 12 T cell receptor beta chains below were found in one sample sequenced in a study of T-cell memory formation after mild COVID-19. Using its own MiXCR run on the 5' RACE reads, TCRdb lists one record per CDR3 protein. The sample contains under 700,000 distinct CDR3 sequences, around 20% of which appear only once. Sequencing was carried out using PBMCs or a T cell subset sorted from them (not recorded which). Receptors originate from an adult woman who had mild COVID-19 (a few samples of this study predate the infection). Cell type and time point are not known.

The chain joins TRBV9 to TRBJ2-3; TRBD1 aligns across 8 bases. The trim removed 3 bases at V and 2 bases at J, leaving 2 bases unmatched. Per germline, CDR1 SGDLS and CDR2 YYNGEE. The CDR3 loop spans 14 amino acids. CDR3 coding DNA: TGTGCCAGCAGCGAGGACAGGGACACAGATACGCAGTATTTT. It codes for CASSEDRDTDTQYF.

This clonotype was detected only a few times. This sequence joins TRBV5-1 and TRBJ1-2; TRBD1 is a possible D gene (5 bases). Germline loops: CDR1 SGHRS, CDR2 YFSETQ. The CDR3 sequence is 16 residues long. V lost 4 bases to trimming and J lost 5 bases, with 21 bases between them. CDR3 sequence reads: CASSLSGANLGYGYTF. CDR3 sequence (DNA): TGCGCCAGCAGCCTGTCTGGGGCAAACCTGGGGTATGGCTACACCTTC.

This rearrangement joins TRBV3-1 to TRBJ1-2; tentative D call: TRBD1 (5 bases). With 3 bases removed from V and 4 bases from J, the gap between germline ends came to 18 bases. Germline CDR1 reads LGHDT; CDR2 reads YNNKEL (reference sequence). This CDR3 is built from 16 residues. This CDR3 reads CASSHSYGTDFYGYTF. In DNA, the CDR3 is TGTGCCAGCAGCCACTCGTACGGGACGGACTTCTATGGCTACACCTTC.

This clonotype has just a few counts. The genes are TRBV10-3 and TRBJ1-1; D gene unclear. Germline values: CDR1 ENHRY, CDR2 SYGVKD. Between the trimmed V and J ends, which lost 0 bases and 5 bases, there was a span of 13 bases. This CDR3 is 15 amino acids long. CDR3 nucleotide sequence: TGTGCCATCAGTGAGTCGATCACTGAGGATACTGAAGCTTTCTTT. Amino acids: CAISESITEDTEAFF.

This sequence joins TRBV11-2 and TRBJ2-5; a weak D match, TRBD2 (6 bases). The V and J ends lost 5 bases and 5 bases respectively, with 21 bases between them. The CDR3 runs to 16 residues. Germline V gene sequence: CDR1 SGHAT, CDR2 FQNNGV. Here the CDR3 DNA reads TGTGCCAGCAGCCTCAGTGCGGGACTCAATATGGAGACCCAGTACTTC. Protein sequence: CASSLSAGLNMETQYF. The full variable domain, completed using reference TRBV11-2 and TRBJ2-5, is EAGVAQSPRYKIIEKRQSVAFWCNPISGHATLYWYQQILGQGPKLLIQFQNNGVVDDSQLPKDRFSAERLKGVDSTLKIQPAKLEDSAVYLCASSLSAGLNMETQYFGPGTRLLVL.

This clonotype was seen a few times. One end of the junction fails to match germline, which may point to a read error. The J gene is TRBJ2-5, the V gene TRBV7-7, with 7 bases lining up with TRBD2. The CDR3 extends over 15 amino acids. Germline-derived CDR1 and CDR2 are SSHAT and FNYEAQ (reference sequence). The CDR3 loop reads CASSLGDSGLETQYF. The DNA for the CDR3 is TGTGCTAGCAGCTTAGGTGATAGCGGGTTAGAGACCCAGTACTTC.

CDR3 DNA sequence: TGCGCCAGCAGAAGAGATACCTACGAGCAGTACTTC. Its protein is CASRRDTYEQYF. The V and J genes are TRBV5-1 and TRBJ2-7; D remains ambiguous. Trimming stripped 5 bases from V and 2 bases from J, with 8 bases between. The CDR3 contains 12 residues. CDR1 is SGHRS, CDR2 YFSETQ, per germline.

This clonotype was seen more than once but under ten times. The chain combines TRBV24-1 with TRBJ1-2, with TRBD1 matching 8 bases. The junction had 14 bases not matched to a gene; V was cut back by 5 bases and J by 4 bases. There are 17 residues in the CDR3. Germline V lookup: CDR1 KGHDR, CDR2 SFDVKD. CDR3 coding DNA: TGTGCCACCAGTGGAACTACCGGGACAGGAGAAGGCTATGGCTACACCTTC. It is translated as CATSGTTGTGEGYGYTF.

This clonotype has just a few counts. J is TRBJ1-1 and V is TRBV11-2; 8 positions match TRBD1. The CDR3 consists of 13 residues. The germline CDR1 and CDR2 sequences are SGHAT and FQNNGV. Trimming at V came to 1 base and at J to 10 bases, leaving 5 bases not matched to a gene. This CDR3 reads CASSLAGGWGAFF. For the CDR3, the DNA is TGTGCCAGCAGCTTAGCAGGGGGCTGGGGAGCTTTCTTT.

The chain has TRBV19 and TRBJ2-3; 8 nucleotides match TRBD1. Germline V CDR1 and CDR2: LNHDA, SQIVND (reference sequence). This CDR3 spans 14 amino acids. V was pared by 4 bases and J by 2 bases, with 2 bases of the junction left unmatched. The CDR3 sequence is CASSTTGVTDTQYF. Written as DNA, the CDR3 is TGTGCCAGTAGTACGACAGGGGTCACAGATACGCAGTATTTT.

This clonotype was seen more than once but under ten times. This chain joins TRBV12-3 or TRBV12-4 and TRBJ1-4; TRBD1 matches 7 bases. The V segment lost 6 bases and the J segment 2 bases; nucleotides outside the gene matches: 3. This CDR3 is built from 14 residues. CDR3: CASRTGQTNEKLFF. The DNA of the CDR3 is TGTGCCAGCAGAACGGGACAGACTAATGAAAAACTGTTTTTT.

The V and J genes are TRBV5-1 and TRBJ1-2, with unresolved D. Germline V gives CDR1 SGHRS, CDR2 YFSETQ. The V and J ends lost 2 bases and 5 bases respectively, with 10 bases between them. This CDR3 region has 13 residues. Written as DNA, the CDR3 is TGCGCCAGCAGCTTTATGGAATCATATGGCTACACCTTC. It yields the protein CASSFMESYGYTF.